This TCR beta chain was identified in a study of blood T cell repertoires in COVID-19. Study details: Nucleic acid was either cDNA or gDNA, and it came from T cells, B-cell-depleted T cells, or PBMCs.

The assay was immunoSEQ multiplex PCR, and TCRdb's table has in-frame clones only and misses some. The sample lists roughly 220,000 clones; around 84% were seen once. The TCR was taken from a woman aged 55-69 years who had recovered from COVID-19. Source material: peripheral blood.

The CDR3 nucleotides read TGTGCCATCAGTGGGAGTCCCGGAGACTACACCTTC. Its protein product is CAISGSPGDYTF. The V and J genes are TRBV10-3 and TRBJ1-2; D remains unclear. Trimming shortened V by 4 bases and J by 10 bases, and 13 bases separated the two germline ends. The CDR3 is 12 residues long. The germline V gene has CDR1 ENHRY and CDR2 SYGVKD.